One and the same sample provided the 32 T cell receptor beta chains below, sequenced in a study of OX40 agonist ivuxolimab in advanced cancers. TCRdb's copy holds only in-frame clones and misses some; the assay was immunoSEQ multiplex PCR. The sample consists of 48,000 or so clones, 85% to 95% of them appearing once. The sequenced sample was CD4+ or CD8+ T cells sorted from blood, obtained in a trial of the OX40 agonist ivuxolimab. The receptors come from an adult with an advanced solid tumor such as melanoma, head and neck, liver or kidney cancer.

The CDR3 sequence: CASSAPGLAYEQYF. Here the CDR3 DNA reads TGTGCCAGCAGCGCCCCCGGACTAGCCTACGAGCAGTACTTC. This sequence joins TRBV9 and TRBJ2-7, with 7 positions matching TRBD2. CDR3 length: 14 amino acids. J lost 2 bases, V lost 3 bases, and 5 bases had no gene match. From germline, CDR1 is SGDLS and CDR2 YYNGEE. Supplemented by reference TRBV9 and TRBJ2-7, the full variable domain reads DSGVTQTPKHLITATGQRVTLRCSPRSGDLSVYWYQQSLDQGLQFLIQYYNGEERAKGNILERFSAQQFPDLHSELNLSSLELGDSALYFCASSAPGLAYEQYFGPGTRLTVT.

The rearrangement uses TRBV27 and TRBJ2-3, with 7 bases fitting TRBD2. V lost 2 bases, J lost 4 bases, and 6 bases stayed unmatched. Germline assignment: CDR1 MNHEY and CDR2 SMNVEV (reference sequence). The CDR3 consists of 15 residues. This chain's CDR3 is CASSLRREYADTQYF. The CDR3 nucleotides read TGTGCCAGCAGTTTAAGGCGGGAGTACGCAGATACGCAGTATTTT.

In DNA, the CDR3 is TGTGCCAGCAGCGTAGGGGCTGCTGGTTGGGAGACCCAGTACTTC. Translation: CASSVGAAGWETQYF. The J gene is TRBJ2-5, the V gene TRBV9; D remains unclear. The CDR3 consists of 15 residues. Trimming shortened V by 0 bases and J by 5 bases, and 14 bases separated the two germline ends. Germline assignment: CDR1 SGDLS and CDR2 YYNGEE. The complete variable domain, with remaining parts taken from reference TRBV9 and TRBJ2-5, reads DSGVTQTPKHLITATGQRVTLRCSPRSGDLSVYWYQQSLDQGLQFLIQYYNGEERAKGNILERFSAQQFPDLHSELNLSSLELGDSALYFCASSVGAAGWETQYFGPGTRLLVL.

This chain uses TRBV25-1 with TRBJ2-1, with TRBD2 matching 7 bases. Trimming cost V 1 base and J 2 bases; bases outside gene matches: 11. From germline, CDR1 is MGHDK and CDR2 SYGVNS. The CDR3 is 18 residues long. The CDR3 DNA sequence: TGTGCCAGCAGTGAATCCCCTGGGGGGGAGGGCCCCTACAATGAGCAGTTCTTC. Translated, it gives CASSESPGGEGPYNEQFF.

As DNA, the CDR3 is TGTGCCTGGAGTGTAGCTGCGTTTGGTCTGTCCGGGGAGCTGTTTTTT. This sequence encodes CAWSVAAFGLSGELFF. J is TRBJ2-2 and V is TRBV30, with D hard to call. The CDR3 loop spans 16 amino acids. The germline V gene has CDR1 GTSNPN and CDR2 SVGIG (reference sequence). Trimming shortened V by 0 bases and J by 6 bases, and 17 bases separated the two germline ends.

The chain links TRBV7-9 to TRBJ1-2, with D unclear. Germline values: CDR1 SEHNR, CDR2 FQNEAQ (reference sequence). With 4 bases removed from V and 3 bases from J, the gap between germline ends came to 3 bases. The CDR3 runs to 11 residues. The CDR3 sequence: CASSSDYGYTF. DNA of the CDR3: TGTGCCAGCAGCTCGGACTATGGCTACACCTTC.

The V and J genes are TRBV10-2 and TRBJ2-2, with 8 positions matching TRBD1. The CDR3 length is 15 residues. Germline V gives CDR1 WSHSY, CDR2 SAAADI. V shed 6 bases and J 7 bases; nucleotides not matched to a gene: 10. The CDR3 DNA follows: TGCGCCAGCAGGAGGGTCGACAGGGGAGTCGGGGAGCTGTTTTTT. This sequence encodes CASRRVDRGVGELFF.

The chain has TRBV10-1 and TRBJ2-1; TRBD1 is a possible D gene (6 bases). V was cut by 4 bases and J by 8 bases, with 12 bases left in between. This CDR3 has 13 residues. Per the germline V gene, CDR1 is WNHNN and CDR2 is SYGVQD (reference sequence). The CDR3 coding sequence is TGCGCCAGCAGTGGTGATCAGGGGTATGAGCAGTTCTTC. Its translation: CASSGDQGYEQFF.

Written as DNA, the CDR3 is TGTGCCAGCAGCCCGGGACTAGCATTATACAATGAGCAGTTCTTC. Amino acid sequence: CASSPGLALYNEQFF. This chain links TRBV4-2 with TRBJ2-1, with 9 bases that match TRBD2. CDR1 is LGHNA, CDR2 YNFKEQ, per germline. With 4 bases clipped from V and 4 bases from J, the junction kept 5 bases outside the gene matches. The CDR3 is 15 residues long.

DNA for the CDR3: TGTGCCAGCAGTGGCCAGACAACTAATGAAAAACTGTTTTTT. It encodes CASSGQTTNEKLFF. The chain recombines TRBV7-9 with TRBJ1-4; no definite D call. V lost 6 bases to trimming and J lost 0 bases, with 8 bases between them. CDR3 length equals 14 residues. Looked up from germline, CDR1 is SEHNR and CDR2 is FQNEAQ (reference sequence). Variable domain in full (rest from reference TRBV7-9 and TRBJ1-4): DTGVSQNPRHKITKRGQNVTFRCDPISEHNRLYWYRQTLGQGPEFLTYFQNEAQLEKSRLLSDRFSAERPKGSFSTLEIQRTEQGDSAMYLCASSGQTTNEKLFFGSGTQLSVL.

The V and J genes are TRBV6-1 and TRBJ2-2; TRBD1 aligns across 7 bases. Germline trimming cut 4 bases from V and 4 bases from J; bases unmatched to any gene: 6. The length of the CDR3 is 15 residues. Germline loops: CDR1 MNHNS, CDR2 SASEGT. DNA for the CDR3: TGTGCCAGCAGTGGACAGGGCCCGGGCACCGGGGAGCTGTTTTTT. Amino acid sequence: CASSGQGPGTGELFF.

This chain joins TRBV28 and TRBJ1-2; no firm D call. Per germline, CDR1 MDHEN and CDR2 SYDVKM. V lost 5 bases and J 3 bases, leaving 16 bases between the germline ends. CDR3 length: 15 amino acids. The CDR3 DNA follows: TGTGCCAGCAGTGATTGGCGTGGTTGGGACTATGGCTACACCTTC. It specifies CASSDWRGWDYGYTF.

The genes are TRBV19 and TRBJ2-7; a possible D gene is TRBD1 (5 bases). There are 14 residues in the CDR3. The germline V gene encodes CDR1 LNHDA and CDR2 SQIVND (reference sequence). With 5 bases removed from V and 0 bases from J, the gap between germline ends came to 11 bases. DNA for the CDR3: TGTGCCAGTAGTCCAACAGGAAGCTCCTACGAGCAGTACTTC. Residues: CASSPTGSSYEQYF.

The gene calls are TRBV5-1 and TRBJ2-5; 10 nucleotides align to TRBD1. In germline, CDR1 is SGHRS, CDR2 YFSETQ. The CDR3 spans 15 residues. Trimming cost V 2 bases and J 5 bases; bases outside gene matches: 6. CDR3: CASSFGDRGLETQYF. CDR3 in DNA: TGCGCCAGCAGCTTTGGGGACAGGGGTTTGGAGACCCAGTACTTC.

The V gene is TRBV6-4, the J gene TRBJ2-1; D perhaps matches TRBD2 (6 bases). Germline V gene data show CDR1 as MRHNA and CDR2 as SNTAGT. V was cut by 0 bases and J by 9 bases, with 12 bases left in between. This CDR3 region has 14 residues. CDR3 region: CASSDSLAWGEQFF. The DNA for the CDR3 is TGTGCCAGCAGTGACTCTCTAGCGTGGGGTGAGCAGTTCTTC.

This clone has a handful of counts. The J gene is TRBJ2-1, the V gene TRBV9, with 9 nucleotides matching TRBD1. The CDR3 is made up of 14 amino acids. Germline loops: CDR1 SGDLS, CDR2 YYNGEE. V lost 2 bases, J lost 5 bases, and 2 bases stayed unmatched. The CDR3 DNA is TGTGCCAGCAGCGTCCGGGACAGGGACAATGAGCAGTTCTTC. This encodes CASSVRDRDNEQFF.

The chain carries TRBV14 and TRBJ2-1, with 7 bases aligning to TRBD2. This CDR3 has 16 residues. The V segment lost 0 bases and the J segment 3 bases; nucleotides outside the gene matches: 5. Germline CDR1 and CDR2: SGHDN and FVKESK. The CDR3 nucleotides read TGTGCCAGCAGCCAAGAGTTGCTAGCGGTCTACAATGAGCAGTTCTTC. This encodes CASSQELLAVYNEQFF.

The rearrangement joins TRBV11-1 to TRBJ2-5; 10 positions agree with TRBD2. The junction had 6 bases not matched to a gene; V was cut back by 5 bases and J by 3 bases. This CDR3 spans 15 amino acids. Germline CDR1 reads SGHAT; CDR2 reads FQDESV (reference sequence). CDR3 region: CASSPSLAGKETQYF. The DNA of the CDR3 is TGTGCCAGCAGCCCTTCACTAGCGGGAAAAGAGACCCAGTACTTC.

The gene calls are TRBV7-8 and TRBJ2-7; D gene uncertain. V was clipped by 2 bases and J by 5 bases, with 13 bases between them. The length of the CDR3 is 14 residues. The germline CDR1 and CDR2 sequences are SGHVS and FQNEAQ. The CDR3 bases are TGTGCCAGCAGCTTATTGTATAGTCCTAACGAGCAGTACTTC. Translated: CASSLLYSPNEQYF.

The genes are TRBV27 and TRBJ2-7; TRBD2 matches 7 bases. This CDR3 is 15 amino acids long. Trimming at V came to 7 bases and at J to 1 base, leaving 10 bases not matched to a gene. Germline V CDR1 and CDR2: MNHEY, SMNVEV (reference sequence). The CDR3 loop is CASIGGGGASYEQYF. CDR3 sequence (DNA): TGTGCCAGCATTGGGGGGGGAGGGGCTTCCTACGAGCAGTACTTC.

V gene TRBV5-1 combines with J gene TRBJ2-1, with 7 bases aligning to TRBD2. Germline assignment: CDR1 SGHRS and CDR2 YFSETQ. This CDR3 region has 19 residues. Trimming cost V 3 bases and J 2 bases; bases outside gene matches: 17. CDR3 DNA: TGCGCCAGCAGCTCCAATCCGGGGGGTTTGAGTCTTCCCTACAATGAGCAGTTCTTC. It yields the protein CASSSNPGGLSLPYNEQFF.

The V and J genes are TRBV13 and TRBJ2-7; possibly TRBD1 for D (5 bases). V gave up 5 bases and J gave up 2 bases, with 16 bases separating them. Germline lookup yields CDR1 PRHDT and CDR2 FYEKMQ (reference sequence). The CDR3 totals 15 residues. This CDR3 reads CASSPPGQMPYEQYF. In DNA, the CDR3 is TGTGCCAGCAGCCCCCCAGGGCAGATGCCCTACGAGCAGTACTTC.

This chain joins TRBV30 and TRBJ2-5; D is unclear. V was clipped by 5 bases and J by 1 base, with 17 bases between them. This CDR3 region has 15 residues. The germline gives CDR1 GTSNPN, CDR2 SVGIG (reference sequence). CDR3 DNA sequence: TGTGCCTGGTCGAGATCCGCATTCAGCCAAGAGACCCAGTACTTC. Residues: CAWSRSAFSQETQYF.

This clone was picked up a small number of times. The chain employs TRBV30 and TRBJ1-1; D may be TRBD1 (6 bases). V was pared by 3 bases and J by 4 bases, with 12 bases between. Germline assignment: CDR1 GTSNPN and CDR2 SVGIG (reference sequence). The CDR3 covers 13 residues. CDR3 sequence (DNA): TGTGCCTGGAGCACAAACAGGGTCACTGAAGCTTTCTTT. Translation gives CAWSTNRVTEAFF.

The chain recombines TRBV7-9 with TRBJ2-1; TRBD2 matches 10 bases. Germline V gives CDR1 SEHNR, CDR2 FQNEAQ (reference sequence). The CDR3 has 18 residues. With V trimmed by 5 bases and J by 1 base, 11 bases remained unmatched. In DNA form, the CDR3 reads TGTGCCAGCAGCAAACAGGTTTTACTAGCGGGATCCTACAATGAGCAGTTCTTC. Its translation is CASSKQVLLAGSYNEQFF.

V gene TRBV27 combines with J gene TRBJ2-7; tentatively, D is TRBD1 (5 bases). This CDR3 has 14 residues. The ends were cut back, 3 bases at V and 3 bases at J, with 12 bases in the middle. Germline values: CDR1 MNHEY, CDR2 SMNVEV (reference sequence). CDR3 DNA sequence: TGTGCCAGCAGTTTTCGGCAGGGATTCTACGAGCAGTACTTC. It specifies CASSFRQGFYEQYF.

CDR3 in DNA: TGTGCCAGCAGTCTAACAGGGGGCGCCGGGGAGACCCAGTACTTC. It specifies CASSLTGGAGETQYF. This chain joins TRBV28 and TRBJ2-5, with TRBD1 matching over 9 bases. The CDR3 loop spans 15 amino acids. Per germline, CDR1 MDHEN and CDR2 SYDVKM. Germline trimming cut 5 bases from V and 5 bases from J; bases unmatched to any gene: 9.

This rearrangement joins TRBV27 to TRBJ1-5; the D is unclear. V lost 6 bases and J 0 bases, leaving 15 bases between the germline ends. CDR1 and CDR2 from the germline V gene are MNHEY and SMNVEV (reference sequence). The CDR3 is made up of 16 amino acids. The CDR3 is CASSRIKPYSNQPQHF. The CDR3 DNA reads TGTGCCAGCAGCCGGATTAAGCCCTATAGCAATCAGCCCCAGCATTTT.

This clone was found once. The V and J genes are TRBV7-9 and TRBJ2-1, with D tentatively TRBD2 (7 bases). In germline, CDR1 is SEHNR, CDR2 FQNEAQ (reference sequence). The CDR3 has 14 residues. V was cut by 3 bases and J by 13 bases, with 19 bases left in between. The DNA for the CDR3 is TGTGCCAGCAGCTTTGGGGGGGCAGGCGAAAACCAGTTCTTC. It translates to CASSFGGAGENQFF.

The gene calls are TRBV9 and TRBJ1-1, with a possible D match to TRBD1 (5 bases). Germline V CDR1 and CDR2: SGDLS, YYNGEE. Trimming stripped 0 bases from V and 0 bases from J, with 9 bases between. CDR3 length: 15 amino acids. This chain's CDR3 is CASSVGQTLNTEAFF. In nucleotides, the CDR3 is TGTGCCAGCAGCGTAGGACAGACATTGAACACTGAAGCTTTCTTT.

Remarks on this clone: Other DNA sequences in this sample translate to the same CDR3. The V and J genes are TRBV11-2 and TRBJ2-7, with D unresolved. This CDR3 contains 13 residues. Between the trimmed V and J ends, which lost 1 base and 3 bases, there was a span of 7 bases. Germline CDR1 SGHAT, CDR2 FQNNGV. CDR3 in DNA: TGTGCCAGCAGCTTAGGGCCGGGCTACGAGCAGTACTTC. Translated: CASSLGPGYEQYF.

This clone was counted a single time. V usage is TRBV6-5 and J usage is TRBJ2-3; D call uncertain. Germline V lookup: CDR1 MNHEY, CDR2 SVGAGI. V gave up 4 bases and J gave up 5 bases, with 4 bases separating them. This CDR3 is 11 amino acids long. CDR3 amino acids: CASSSGDTQYF. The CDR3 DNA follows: TGTGCCAGCAGTTCGGGAGATACGCAGTATTTT.